The 32 T cell receptor beta chains below were found in one sample sequenced in a study of blood T cell repertoires in COVID-19. TCRdb keeps only in-frame clones here, not all; method: immunoSEQ multiplex PCR. The repertoire holds 240,000 or so clones, 70% to 75% seen once, with approximately 3.2% in the top ten. Material for sequencing was peripheral blood. All receptors derive from an elderly woman with acute or convalescent COVID-19.

The genes are TRBV9 and TRBJ2-7; D is possibly TRBD2 (7 bases). The length of the CDR3 is 16 residues. Germline CDR1 and CDR2: SGDLS and YYNGEE. V lost 0 bases to trimming and J lost 2 bases, with 15 bases between them. CDR3 coding DNA: TGTGCCAGCAGCGTAGAACGGGGGGCGTCCACCTACGAGCAGTACTTC. Protein sequence: CASSVERGASTYEQYF. Using reference TRBV9 and TRBJ2-7 for the parts outside the CDR3, the full variable domain is DSGVTQTPKHLITATGQRVTLRCSPRSGDLSVYWYQQSLDQGLQFLIQYYNGEERAKGNILERFSAQQFPDLHSELNLSSLELGDSALYFCASSVERGASTYEQYFGPGTRLTVT.

The rearrangement joins TRBV7-2 to TRBJ1-3; 8 positions agree with TRBD1. The V gene's germline CDR1 is SGHTA and CDR2 FQGNSA. V trimming: 2 bases; J trimming: 0 bases; junction bases outside the gene matches: 3. This CDR3 has 16 residues. CDR3 sequence: CASSLYRGISGNTIYF. In nucleotides, the CDR3 is TGTGCCAGCAGCTTATACAGGGGGATCTCTGGAAACACCATATATTTT.

V is TRBV7-9 and J is TRBJ1-3; D might be TRBD1 (6 bases). The V end lost 4 bases, the J end lost 4 bases, and 14 bases lay between the germline ends. Looked up from germline, CDR1 is SEHNR and CDR2 is FQNEAQ (reference sequence). This CDR3 is 15 amino acids long. CDR3: CASSYTGGRGNTIYF. The CDR3 nucleotides are TGTGCCAGCAGCTACACGGGGGGGCGCGGAAACACCATATATTTT.

This clone was seen only a few times. The V call is TRBV15, the J call TRBJ2-5, with 15 positions matching TRBD2. The CDR3 length is 20 residues. J gave up 1 base and V 0 bases, and 9 bases lay outside the gene matches. The V gene's germline CDR1 is LNHNV and CDR2 YYDKDF (reference sequence). CDR3 DNA sequence: TGTGCCACCAGCAGAGAAAAGGGACTAGCGGGGGGCGGACTCCAAGAGACCCAGTACTTC. This sequence encodes CATSREKGLAGGGLQETQYF.

V usage is TRBV2 and J usage is TRBJ1-5, with D tentatively TRBD1 (5 bases). CDR1 is SNHLY, CDR2 FYNNEI, per germline. V was shortened by 5 bases and J by 0 bases, with 17 bases between the two germline ends. The CDR3 has 17 amino acids. This CDR3 is CASSRVDSVYSNQPQHF. In DNA form, the CDR3 reads TGTGCCAGCAGTCGGGTTGACAGCGTTTATAGCAATCAGCCCCAGCATTTT.

CDR3 bases: TGCAGCGTTGGGAGGCACCGGGGGGGGCTAGTCACTGAAGCTTTCTTT. It encodes CSVGRHRGGLVTEAFF. The V gene is TRBV29-1, the J gene TRBJ1-1, with D maybe TRBD1 (6 bases). CDR1 is SQVTM, CDR2 ANQGSEA, per germline. The CDR3 loop spans 16 amino acids. V dropped 4 bases and J dropped 4 bases, with 22 bases sitting between them.

This clone is a singleton in its sample. CDR3 in amino acids: CASSELLAENTGELFF. CDR3 nucleotide sequence: TGCGCCAGCAGTGAGTTACTAGCGGAGAACACCGGGGAGCTGTTTTTT. V is TRBV10-2 and J is TRBJ2-2; 8 bases match TRBD2. The CDR3 is 16 residues long. The V gene's germline CDR1 is WSHSY and CDR2 SAAADI. J lost 1 base, V lost 1 base, and 2 bases had no gene match.

This clone was detected only once. V usage is TRBV30 and J usage is TRBJ2-6, with TRBD1 matching 11 bases. This CDR3 contains 17 residues. V dropped 3 bases and J dropped 4; count of bases not matched to a gene: 8. Germline CDR1 GTSNPN, CDR2 SVGIG (reference sequence). The CDR3 DNA sequence: TGTGCCTGGAGCCTAGGACAGGGGGCGGCGGGGGCCAACGTCCTGACTTTC. Its translation is CAWSLGQGAAGANVLTF.

The chain is built from TRBV18 and TRBJ2-5; 7 bases map to TRBD2. CDR1 is KGHSH and CDR2 is LQKENI in the germline V gene. The CDR3 consists of 14 residues. With V trimmed by 6 bases and J by 5 bases, 9 bases remained unmatched. The CDR3 loop reads CASSSGPRGETQYF. CDR3 DNA: TGTGCCAGCTCCTCCGGCCCGCGGGGGGAGACCCAGTACTTC.

This clone was detected a few times. This chain uses TRBV12-3 or TRBV12-4 with TRBJ1-2; maybe TRBD1 (5 bases). The CDR3 loop spans 11 amino acids. Trimming removed 11 bases at V and 2 bases at J, with 9 bases between. CDR3 in amino acids: CAHRINYGYTF. In nucleotides, the CDR3 is TGTGCCCACAGGATAAACTATGGCTACACCTTC.

This clone was picked up a small number of times. The rearrangement links TRBV6-4 to TRBJ1-1; tentative D call: TRBD1 (6 bases). CDR3 size: 14 residues. Germline values: CDR1 MRHNA, CDR2 SNTAGT. Trimming stripped 4 bases from V and 3 bases from J, with 12 bases between. The CDR3 sequence is CASSAQGRDTEAFF. CDR3 DNA sequence: TGTGCCAGCAGTGCCCAGGGGAGGGACACTGAAGCTTTCTTT.

This clone has only a few counts. The chain is built from TRBV24-1 and TRBJ1-2; D gene unclear. This CDR3 has 13 amino acids. Trimming pared 7 bases from V and 4 bases from J, leaving 12 bases between. Germline-derived CDR1 and CDR2 are KGHDR and SFDVKD. Here the CDR3 DNA reads TGTGCCACCAGACAGCCTTCTGGCTATGGCTACACCTTC. It yields the protein CATRQPSGYGYTF.

The rearrangement links TRBV3-1 (or the pseudogene TRBV3-2) to TRBJ2-1; D not certain. V lost 2 bases and J lost 5, with 16 bases in between. The germline CDR1 and CDR2 sequences are LGHDT and YNNKEL (reference sequence). The CDR3 consists of 16 residues. The CDR3 protein is CASSQSPWLDDNEQFF. CDR3 DNA: TGTGCCAGCAGCCAATCACCCTGGCTAGACGACAATGAGCAGTTCTTC.

This rearrangement joins TRBV12-5 to TRBJ1-4, with a weak D call TRBD1 (5 bases). V lost 6 bases and J 7 bases, leaving 9 bases between the germline ends. Per the germline V gene, CDR1 is LGHNT and CDR2 is FRNRAP. There are 12 residues in the CDR3. The CDR3 DNA sequence: TGTGCTAGTGGATCCGACAGTGAAAAACTGTTTTTT. This sequence encodes CASGSDSEKLFF.

V is TRBV12-3 or TRBV12-4 and J is TRBJ2-1, with D unclear. V shed 8 bases and J shed 4 bases, with 6 bases lying between them. The CDR3 contains 11 residues. Here the CDR3 DNA reads TGTGCCAGCCTTTCGTACAATGAGCAGTTCTTC. It codes for CASLSYNEQFF.

The genes are TRBV10-3 and TRBJ2-1; 16 positions agree with TRBD2. The CDR3 covers 20 residues. After removal of 6 bases from V and 1 base from J, the junction contained 12 bases not matched to a gene. Looked up from germline, CDR1 is ENHRY and CDR2 is SYGVKD. The CDR3 protein is CAIRLGTSGRASRSYNEQFF. DNA of the CDR3: TGTGCCATCAGGTTAGGGACTAGCGGGAGGGCCTCGAGGTCCTACAATGAGCAGTTCTTC.

The V and J genes are TRBV6-5 and TRBJ2-7; 14 bases match TRBD2. The junction had 4 bases not matched to a gene; V was cut back by 6 bases and J by 3 bases. The CDR3 totals 15 residues. Germline V gene lookup returns CDR1 MNHEY and CDR2 SVGAGI. The CDR3 loop is CASSLGLAGVYEQYF. The CDR3 DNA is TGTGCCAGCAGCCTGGGACTAGCGGGAGTCTACGAGCAGTACTTC.

V and J are TRBV6-5 and TRBJ1-1; a possible D gene is TRBD1 (6 bases). This CDR3 is 14 amino acids long. Germline CDR1 MNHEY, CDR2 SVGAGI. Between the trimmed V and J ends, which lost 6 bases and 1 base, there was a span of 12 bases. The CDR3 spells CASSETGPNTEAFF. In DNA form, the CDR3 reads TGTGCCAGCAGCGAGACAGGCCCGAACACTGAAGCTTTCTTT.

This chain links TRBV11-2 with TRBJ1-2; 7 bases are a match to TRBD1. V trimming: 5 bases; J trimming: 2 bases; junction bases outside the gene matches: 8. The CDR3 sequence is 15 residues long. Germline V gene sequence: CDR1 SGHAT, CDR2 FQNNGV. The CDR3 nucleotides read TGTGCCAGCAGCCCCCCGGGACAGATCAACTATGGCTACACCTTC. Translating it yields CASSPPGQINYGYTF.

This clone has just a few counts. The rearrangement uses TRBV10-2 and TRBJ2-3; 14 nucleotides match TRBD2. Germline CDR1 reads WSHSY; CDR2 reads SAAADI. This CDR3 has 20 residues. Losses at the gene ends were 7 bases for V and 6 bases for J; bases not matched to a gene: 21. The CDR3 reads CASKGGRTSGRSATGDTQYF. CDR3 nucleotides: TGCGCCAGCAAGGGGGGACGGACTAGCGGGAGGTCGGCTACCGGTGATACGCAGTATTTT.

Here the CDR3 reads CASSRGTGELFF. DNA for the CDR3: TGTGCCAGCAGCAGGGGCACCGGGGAGCTGTTTTTT. This chain uses TRBV3-1 (or the pseudogene TRBV3-2) with TRBJ2-2, with D perhaps matching TRBD1 (5 bases). Trimming stripped 5 bases from V and 4 bases from J, with 5 bases between. The CDR3 has 12 amino acids. Germline V gene lookup returns CDR1 LGHDT and CDR2 YNNKEL (reference sequence).

V and J are TRBV7-9 and TRBJ1-1; D remains unclear. Trimming removed 5 bases from V and 2 bases from J, with 12 bases in between. Germline assignment: CDR1 SEHNR and CDR2 FQNEAQ (reference sequence). CDR3 length: 14 residues. The CDR3 loop reads CASSLDGANTEAFF. CDR3 sequence (DNA): TGTGCCAGCAGCCTCGACGGAGCCAACACTGAAGCTTTCTTT.

V usage is TRBV3-1 (or the pseudogene TRBV3-2) and J usage is TRBJ1-4, with 8 bases aligning to TRBD1. V shed 2 bases, J shed 8 bases, and the junction held 4 bases outside the gene matches. The CDR3 covers 14 residues. Germline loops: CDR1 LGHDT, CDR2 YNNKEL (reference sequence). In DNA form, the CDR3 reads TGTGCCAGCAGCCAACAGGGGGCGGGGGAAAAACTGTTTTTT. Protein sequence: CASSQQGAGEKLFF.

DNA of the CDR3: TGTGCCAGCAGTGAGAGGGCAGGGGGCGACGAGCAGTACTTC. Amino acid sequence: CASSERAGGDEQYF. V gene TRBV6-1 combines with J gene TRBJ2-7; 8 bases are a match to TRBD1. V gave up 3 bases and J gave up 5 bases; unmatched junction bases: 6. This CDR3 region has 14 residues. The germline gives CDR1 MNHNS, CDR2 SASEGT.

The rearrangement links TRBV7-9 to TRBJ2-3; D unclear. V lost 7 bases and J lost 6, with 14 bases in between. This CDR3 comprises 13 residues. Germline assignment: CDR1 SEHNR and CDR2 FQNEAQ (reference sequence). CDR3 sequence: CASIHAQADTQYF. As DNA, the CDR3 is TGTGCCAGCATCCATGCTCAGGCTGATACGCAGTATTTT.

About this clone: Additional DNA sequences in this sample encode the identical CDR3. V usage is TRBV5-6 and J usage is TRBJ2-3; TRBD1 agrees at 8 bases. The length of the CDR3 is 15 residues. Germline CDR1 reads SGHDT; CDR2 reads YYEEEE. Trimming at V came to 4 bases and at J to 0 bases, leaving 4 bases not matched to a gene. The CDR3 region has the DNA TGTGCCAGCAGCCTCGGACAGGGTAGCACAGATACGCAGTATTTT. Translated: CASSLGQGSTDTQYF.

The V gene is TRBV6-5, the J gene TRBJ1-4; maybe TRBD1 (6 bases). The germline gives CDR1 MNHEY, CDR2 SVGAGI. This CDR3 spans 14 amino acids. Between the trimmed V and J ends, which lost 0 bases and 11 bases, there was a span of 13 bases. For the CDR3, the DNA is TGTGCCAGCAGTTACTCGATACAGGGTGGTAAACTGTTTTTT. Translated: CASSYSIQGGKLFF.

The chain uses TRBV11-2 and TRBJ2-5; TRBD2 might be the D (6 bases). CDR1 SGHAT and CDR2 FQNNGV come from the germline V gene. The length of the CDR3 is 15 residues. V dropped 3 bases and J dropped 2 bases, with 13 bases sitting between them. The CDR3 loop reads CASSLWDFSQETQYF. CDR3 nucleotides: TGTGCCAGCAGCTTGTGGGACTTTTCACAAGAGACCCAGTACTTC.

J is TRBJ2-3 and V is TRBV5-1; TRBD2 matches at 10 bases. The CDR3 totals 15 residues. CDR1 SGHRS and CDR2 YFSETQ come from the germline V gene. The trim removed 3 bases at V and 5 bases at J, leaving 6 bases unmatched. The CDR3 coding sequence is TGCGCCAGCAGCTCACTAGCGGGAAGTGAAGATACGCAGTATTTT. Translation gives CASSSLAGSEDTQYF.

The chain has TRBV9 and TRBJ2-7, with a weak D call TRBD2 (5 bases). V gave up 0 bases and J gave up 3 bases, with 10 bases separating them. Germline lookup yields CDR1 SGDLS and CDR2 YYNGEE. The CDR3 is 14 amino acids. The CDR3 spells CASSVGGSYYEQYF. The CDR3 DNA is TGTGCCAGCAGCGTAGGCGGGTCTTACTACGAGCAGTACTTC.

The chain carries TRBV6-4 and TRBJ1-6, with unresolved D. The germline CDR1 and CDR2 sequences are MRHNA and SNTAGT. V gave up 2 bases and J gave up 9 bases, with 8 bases separating them. This CDR3 is 13 amino acids long. CDR3 sequence reads: CASSDGGSSPLHF. Written as DNA, the CDR3 is TGTGCCAGCAGTGACGGAGGGAGTTCACCCCTCCACTTT.

The J gene is TRBJ1-1, the V gene TRBV12-3 or TRBV12-4; D might be TRBD1 (5 bases). The length of the CDR3 is 12 residues. V dropped 1 base and J dropped 9 bases, with 9 bases sitting between them. CDR3 bases: TGTGCCAGCAGTTTAGGACAGCTTAAAGCTTTCTTT. This sequence encodes CASSLGQLKAFF.